Presented here are 27 T cell receptor beta chains from one specimen sequenced in a study of early stage breast cancer tumors (dated by TCRdb to the late 2010s). Libraries were built with the immunoSEQ multiplex PCR assay. The source is immuneACCESS, and TCRdb retained only in-frame sequences with V and J called. Part of the clones is not carried over; for the studies checked, unresolved V genes explain less than half of this, and the remainder is unexplained. The sample records about 25,000 clones, about 70% of which are singletons. The ten most abundant clones make up about 10% of the sample. Specimen: breast tumor tissue. The receptor source for this set is a person aged 55-75 years with breast cancer.

This sequence joins TRBV4-1 and TRBJ2-7; maybe TRBD1 (6 bases). Germline assignment: CDR1 MGHRA and CDR2 YSYEKL. V was cut by 4 bases and J by 2 bases, with 18 bases left in between. The CDR3 runs to 16 residues. The CDR3 spells CASSLADRPTTYEQYF. CDR3 DNA: TGCGCCAGCAGCCTCGCCGACAGGCCTACTACCTACGAGCAGTACTTC.

V is TRBV10-2 and J is TRBJ2-1, with 11 bases aligning to TRBD1. Germline V gene data show CDR1 as WSHSY and CDR2 as SAAADI. The length of the CDR3 is 19 residues. The junction had 11 bases not matched to a gene; V was cut back by 0 bases and J by 4 bases. The CDR3 coding sequence is TGCGCCAGCAGTGAGTCGAGGGACAGGACAGGGGGCTCATACAATGAGCAGTTCTTC. Its translation is CASSESRDRTGGSYNEQFF.

This chain links TRBV7-2 with TRBJ2-7, with D unresolved. V lost 2 bases to trimming and J lost 3 bases, with 2 bases between them. Germline CDR1 SGHTA, CDR2 FQGNSA. The CDR3 sequence is 11 residues long. The CDR3 DNA sequence: TGTGCCAGCAGCTTATACTACGAGCAGTACTTC. Translating it yields CASSLYYEQYF.

The chain joins TRBV5-4 to TRBJ2-5; TRBD1 matches at 8 bases. This CDR3 has 14 amino acids. The junction had 3 bases not matched to a gene; V was cut back by 3 bases and J by 2 bases. In germline, CDR1 is SGHNT, CDR2 YYREEE (reference sequence). The CDR3 bases are TGTGCCAGCAGCTGGGGACAGGAGCAAGAGACCCAGTACTTC. This encodes CASSWGQEQETQYF.

In its sample, this clone was seen a few times. This chain links TRBV7-3 with TRBJ2-2, with 13 positions matching TRBD2. V trimming: 5 bases; J trimming: 8 bases; junction bases outside the gene matches: 8. The CDR3 has 16 amino acids. Germline lookup yields CDR1 SGHTA and CDR2 FQGTGA. The CDR3: CASSTGLAGALGELFF. The CDR3 DNA reads TGTGCCAGCAGCACCGGACTAGCGGGAGCGTTGGGGGAGCTGTTTTTT.

The V call is TRBV5-1, the J call TRBJ2-2; TRBD2 agrees at 7 bases. This CDR3 spans 15 amino acids. Per the germline V gene, CDR1 is SGHRS and CDR2 is YFSETQ. After removal of 2 bases from V and 5 bases from J, the junction contained 6 bases not matched to a gene. CDR3 sequence (DNA): TGCGCCAGCAGCTTAGTGGGACTATATACCGGGGAGCTGTTTTTT. This encodes CASSLVGLYTGELFF.

This sequence joins TRBV28 and TRBJ1-2; 7 nucleotides agree with TRBD1. In germline, CDR1 is MDHEN, CDR2 SYDVKM. J was trimmed by 4 bases and V by 6 bases; bases with no gene match: 14. The CDR3 is 16 residues long. The CDR3 spells CASSLFGGGVGYGYTF. In DNA, the CDR3 is TGTGCCAGCAGCCTGTTTGGAGGGGGCGTTGGCTATGGCTACACCTTC.

This clone was picked up a small number of times. The chain uses TRBV7-2 and TRBJ2-1; the match to TRBD2 covers 11 bases. The germline V gene has CDR1 SGHTA and CDR2 FQGNSA. V lost 5 bases to trimming and J lost 5 bases; unmatched junction nucleotides: 5. This CDR3 comprises 15 residues. This chain's CDR3 is CASSPLAGGDNEQFF. In DNA form, the CDR3 reads TGTGCCAGCAGCCCCCTAGCGGGAGGCGACAATGAGCAGTTCTTC.

V is TRBV5-1 and J is TRBJ1-3, with D perhaps TRBD1 (5 bases). Deletions cut 0 bases from V and 2 bases from J, with 9 bases between. The CDR3 loop spans 15 amino acids. Germline CDR1 reads SGHRS; CDR2 reads YFSETQ. The CDR3 sequence: CASSLAGGPGNTIYF. CDR3 in DNA: TGCGCCAGCAGCTTGGCCGGGGGTCCTGGAAACACCATATATTTT.

This chain links TRBV27 with TRBJ1-2; 10 positions match TRBD1. V lost 6 bases to trimming and J lost 9 bases; unmatched junction nucleotides: 7. Germline-derived CDR1 and CDR2 are MNHEY and SMNVEV (reference sequence). This CDR3 region has 13 residues. The CDR3 protein is CASRIRTGGRYTF. CDR3 nucleotide sequence: TGTGCCAGCAGGATCAGGACAGGGGGACGCTACACCTTC.

The rearrangement uses TRBV28 and TRBJ1-5; 8 bases are shared with TRBD1. The trim removed 3 bases at V and 7 bases at J, leaving 5 bases unmatched. Germline V lookup: CDR1 MDHEN, CDR2 SYDVKM. The CDR3 extends over 14 amino acids. The CDR3 sequence: CASSFTGGSQPQHF. CDR3 sequence (DNA): TGTGCCAGCAGTTTTACAGGGGGAAGCCAGCCCCAGCATTTT.

This chain joins TRBV6-5 and TRBJ2-3; TRBD2 matches at 7 bases. CDR3 length: 14 amino acids. Germline assignment: CDR1 MNHEY and CDR2 SVGAGI. V trimming: 6 bases; J trimming: 3 bases; junction bases outside the gene matches: 6. CDR3 amino acids: CASRGEGQTDTQYF. CDR3 nucleotides: TGTGCCAGCAGGGGGGAGGGCCAAACAGATACGCAGTATTTT.

This clone has only one observation. The chain couples TRBV23-1 to TRBJ2-1, with D possibly matching TRBD1 (5 bases). TRBV23-1 is sorted into the ORF group, with uncertain function. The CDR3 length is 16 residues. Trimming took off 2 bases at V and 7 bases at J, with 18 bases between the two ends. The CDR3 here is CASSQPHGHVPNEQFF. The CDR3 DNA reads TGCGCCAGCAGTCAACCCCACGGACACGTCCCTAATGAGCAGTTCTTC.

The chain couples TRBV19 to TRBJ2-1; 8 bases align to TRBD2. The CDR3 runs 15 residues. The V and J ends lost 5 bases and 3 bases, in that order; junction bases with no gene match: 6. Germline lookup yields CDR1 LNHDA and CDR2 SQIVND (reference sequence). The CDR3 sequence: CASSSREGLYNEQFF. In DNA form, the CDR3 reads TGTGCCAGTAGTTCTCGGGAGGGACTCTACAATGAGCAGTTCTTC.

The chain combines TRBV7-9 with TRBJ2-7, with TRBD1 matching 10 bases. CDR1 is SEHNR, CDR2 FQNEAQ, per germline (reference sequence). V gave up 5 bases and J gave up 5 bases; unmatched junction bases: 9. The length of the CDR3 is 15 residues. In DNA, the CDR3 is TGTGCCAGCAGCCCACCCGGGACAGGGGACCACGAGCAGTACTTC. It is translated as CASSPPGTGDHEQYF.

Here the CDR3 DNA reads TGCAGCGTAGACGCGGACATTGGATCCTACGAGCAGTACTTC. This codes for CSVDADIGSYEQYF. The V call is TRBV29-1, the J call TRBJ2-7, with D tentatively TRBD1 (5 bases). The CDR3 has 14 amino acids. V shed 6 bases and J shed 1 base, with 16 bases lying between them. CDR1 is SQVTM and CDR2 is ANQGSEA in the germline V gene.

Points on this clone: Germline is not matched at one junction end, which may reflect a read error. The chain uses TRBV5-4 and TRBJ1-4; D is perhaps TRBD1 (5 bases). CDR3 size: 15 residues. Germline V gene sequence: CDR1 SGHNT, CDR2 YYREEE (reference sequence). CDR3 residues: CASSQDVGGYEKLFF. The CDR3 DNA reads TGCGCCAGCAGCCAAGATGTGGGGGGATATGAAAAACTGTTTTTT.

This clone appeared a single time. The rearrangement links TRBV29-1 to TRBJ2-2; D not certain. Trimming took off 5 bases at V and 7 bases at J, with 8 bases between the two ends. The germline V gene encodes CDR1 SQVTM and CDR2 ANQGSEA. The CDR3 is made up of 11 amino acids. Here the CDR3 reads CSVPRNGELFF. CDR3 in DNA: TGCAGCGTTCCCAGGAACGGGGAGCTGTTTTTT.

By frequency in the sample, this clone is medium-sized. The chain couples TRBV5-1 to TRBJ2-3; TRBD2 agrees at 8 bases. V shed 3 bases, J shed 3 bases, and the junction held 9 bases outside the gene matches. The CDR3 extends over 16 amino acids. The germline V gene has CDR1 SGHRS and CDR2 YFSETQ. In DNA form, the CDR3 reads TGCGCCAGCAGCTCACTAGCGGTAAGACCTACAGATACGCAGTATTTT. Amino acid sequence: CASSSLAVRPTDTQYF. Together with reference TRBV5-1 and TRBJ2-3, the CDR3 gives the full variable domain: KAGVTQTPRYLIKTRGQQVTLSCSPISGHRSVSWYQQTPGQGLQFLFEYFSETQRNKGNFPGRFSGRQFSNSRSEMNVSTLELGDSALYLCASSSLAVRPTDTQYFGPGTRLTVL.

This clone qualifies as large. The CDR3 region is CASGGGTGCMNTEAFF. The CDR3 DNA sequence: TGCGCCAGCGGTGGAGGGACAGGCTGTATGAACACTGAAGCTTTCTTT. The gene calls are TRBV10-1 and TRBJ1-1, with TRBD1 matching 8 bases. Germline V lookup: CDR1 WNHNN, CDR2 SYGVQD (reference sequence). After removal of 8 bases from V and 0 bases from J, the junction contained 11 bases not matched to a gene. CDR3 length equals 16 residues.

The chain uses TRBV7-3 and TRBJ1-2; TRBD1 aligns across 7 bases. CDR1 and CDR2 (germline): SGHTA, FQGTGA. The CDR3 covers 17 residues. With 5 bases clipped from V and 4 bases from J, the junction kept 16 bases outside the gene matches. CDR3 sequence (DNA): TGTGCCAGCAGCAGCCAAGACGTAAGACAGGGTTCCTATGGCTACACCTTC. It specifies CASSSQDVRQGSYGYTF.

The V and J genes are TRBV19 and TRBJ2-7; 8 nucleotides line up with TRBD2. From germline, CDR1 is LNHDA and CDR2 SQIVND (reference sequence). The CDR3 contains 18 residues. Losses at the gene ends were 3 bases for V and 2 bases for J; bases not matched to a gene: 15. In DNA, the CDR3 is TGTGCCAGTAGTATCCATGGCCTAGCGGGTGAAGGTCCCTACGAGCAGTACTTC. Translation gives CASSIHGLAGEGPYEQYF.

This clone was detected only once. The chain has TRBV7-2 and TRBJ1-2; D not resolved. This CDR3 region has 13 residues. The germline V gene has CDR1 SGHTA and CDR2 FQGNSA. V was shortened by 5 bases and J by 4 bases, with 11 bases between the two germline ends. The CDR3 bases are TGTGCCAGCAGCCCCCCACGGGGCTATGGCTACACCTTC. Its translation is CASSPPRGYGYTF.

The count of this clone is one. The rearrangement uses TRBV30 and TRBJ2-2, with a tentative D call TRBD2 (5 bases). The CDR3 runs 13 residues. The germline V and J ends were trimmed by 4 bases and 3 bases, with 9 bases remaining between them. Germline loops: CDR1 GTSNPN, CDR2 SVGIG (reference sequence). CDR3 loop: CAWNGGYTGELFF. Here the CDR3 DNA reads TGTGCCTGGAATGGCGGGTACACCGGGGAGCTGTTTTTT.

This clone is labeled medium-sized (0.01 to 0.1%). This chain links TRBV27 with TRBJ1-5; 7 positions agree with TRBD1. Germline loops: CDR1 MNHEY, CDR2 SMNVEV (reference sequence). After removal of 6 bases from V and 4 bases from J, the junction contained 9 bases not matched to a gene. There are 15 residues in the CDR3. CDR3 in DNA: TGTGCCAGCAGCCCTTTGACAGGGTTTAATCAGCCCCAGCATTTT. Its protein is CASSPLTGFNQPQHF.

This sequence joins TRBV7-9 and TRBJ1-4; the match to TRBD1 covers 9 bases. From germline, CDR1 is SEHNR and CDR2 FQNEAQ (reference sequence). The CDR3 runs to 17 residues. Trimming at V came to 5 bases and at J to 4 bases, leaving 11 bases not matched to a gene. The CDR3 region is CASSKNGAGQGNEKLFF. The CDR3 DNA follows: TGTGCCAGCAGCAAAAATGGTGCGGGACAGGGTAATGAAAAACTGTTTTTT.

This clone was picked up a small number of times. This sequence joins TRBV19 and TRBJ2-1; a possible D gene is TRBD2 (6 bases). Germline CDR1 is LNHDA and CDR2 is SQIVND (reference sequence). The CDR3 is 15 residues long. The germline V and J ends were trimmed by 2 bases and 1 base, with 9 bases remaining between them. The CDR3 reads CASSIQGGSYNEQFF. In DNA form, the CDR3 reads TGTGCCAGTAGTATACAGGGAGGATCCTACAATGAGCAGTTCTTC.